Listed below are T cell receptor beta chains from one sample, sequenced in a study of cytomegalovirus exposure and HLA in healthy donors. Profiling relied on immunoSEQ multiplex PCR, and the TCRdb table lists in-frame clones only, not all of them. This table holds 95,000 to 100,000 clones, around 9.6% found once. Sequenced input: PBMCs. The receptor source for this set is a man aged 45-60 years in good health and CMV-seropositive. Both conserved end residues are part of each CDR3. The order of the fields is D gene, V gene, J gene, clone size, CDR3 protein, CDR3 DNA. The D gene is left open where the match is weak. Clone size is stated in some rows and not others, as once, few, many or a class when expanded.

D gene: TRBD1; V gene: TRBV18; J gene: TRBJ2-2; clone size: few; CDR3 protein: CASSPQGQAGELFF; CDR3 DNA: TGTGCCAGCTCACCACAAGGACAGGCCGGGGAGCTGTTTTTT
D gene: TRBD1; V gene: TRBV28; J gene: TRBJ2-6; clone size: NA; CDR3 protein: CASSPLGQGSVSGANVLTF; CDR3 DNA: TGTGCCAGCAGCCCTCTTGGACAGGGGTCGGTCTCTGGGGCCAACGTCCTGACTTTC
D gene: NA; V gene: TRBV9; J gene: TRBJ2-7; clone size: NA; CDR3 protein: CASSSGSYEQYF; CDR3 DNA: TGTGCCAGCAGTTCCGGGAGCTACGAGCAGTACTTC
D gene: NA; V gene: TRBV6-1; J gene: TRBJ1-2; clone size: few; CDR3 protein: CASSALQGYNYGYTF; CDR3 DNA: TGTGCCAGCAGTGCCCTACAGGGTTATAACTATGGCTACACCTTC
D gene: TRBD1; V gene: TRBV30; J gene: TRBJ2-7; clone size: NA; CDR3 protein: CAWRLTGAGSYEQYF; CDR3 DNA: TGTGCCTGGAGGCTTACAGGGGCCGGGTCCTACGAGCAGTACTTC
D gene: TRBD1; V gene: TRBV30; J gene: TRBJ2-7; clone size: few; CDR3 protein: CAWSVRQGLSYEQYF; CDR3 DNA: TGTGCCTGGAGTGTACGACAGGGGCTATCCTACGAGCAGTACTTC
D gene: TRBD1; V gene: TRBV4-1; J gene: TRBJ1-4; clone size: few; CDR3 protein: CASSRTGGGLIEKLFF; CDR3 DNA: TGCGCCAGCAGCCGGACAGGGGGAGGCCTAATTGAAAAACTGTTTTTT
D gene: NA; V gene: TRBV19; J gene: TRBJ1-1; clone size: few; CDR3 protein: CASTRRGVDYEAFF; CDR3 DNA: TGTGCCAGTACCCGTCGCGGGGTGGATTATGAAGCTTTCTTT
D gene: TRBD1; V gene: TRBV5-6; J gene: TRBJ1-4; clone size: NA; CDR3 protein: CASRKITGGGANEKLFF; CDR3 DNA: TGTGCCAGCAGGAAGATAACAGGGGGCGGGGCCAATGAAAAACTGTTTTTT
D gene: TRBD1; V gene: TRBV7-9; J gene: TRBJ1-4; clone size: few; CDR3 protein: CASSSGRTGVEKLFF; CDR3 DNA: TGTGCCAGCAGTTCCGGTAGGACAGGGGTTGAAAAACTGTTTTTT
D gene: TRBD2; V gene: TRBV7-3; J gene: TRBJ2-7; clone size: few; CDR3 protein: CASSLDGSGMYEQYF; CDR3 DNA: TGTGCCAGCAGCCTCGATGGTAGCGGGATGTACGAGCAGTACTTC
D gene: NA; V gene: TRBV29-1; J gene: TRBJ1-4; clone size: few; CDR3 protein: CSVSGEVREKLFF; CDR3 DNA: TGCAGCGTTTCAGGGGAAGTTCGGGAAAAACTGTTTTTT
D gene: TRBD1; V gene: TRBV5-1; J gene: TRBJ2-3; clone size: many; CDR3 protein: CASSEGTGLDTQYF; CDR3 DNA: TGCGCCAGCAGCGAAGGGACAGGGTTGGATACGCAGTATTTT
D gene: NA; V gene: TRBV14; J gene: TRBJ2-6; clone size: NA; CDR3 protein: CASSQGGLGANVLTF; CDR3 DNA: TGTGCCAGCAGCCAAGGAGGGCTTGGGGCCAACGTCCTGACTTTC
D gene: TRBD1; V gene: TRBV19; J gene: TRBJ1-1; clone size: few; CDR3 protein: CASKWSDRLNTEAFF; CDR3 DNA: TGTGCCAGTAAATGGTCGGACAGGTTGAACACTGAAGCTTTCTTT
D gene: NA; V gene: TRBV7-3; J gene: TRBJ2-3; clone size: NA; CDR3 protein: CASSFNLAASTDTQYF; CDR3 DNA: TGTGCCAGCAGCTTCAATTTAGCGGCTAGCACAGATACGCAGTATTTT
D gene: NA; V gene: TRBV7-9; J gene: TRBJ2-1; clone size: few; CDR3 protein: CASSSTELGPSSYNEQFF; CDR3 DNA: TGTGCCAGCAGTTCCACAGAACTAGGCCCGAGCTCCTACAATGAGCAGTTCTTC
D gene: TRBD1; V gene: TRBV6-1; J gene: TRBJ2-7; clone size: many; CDR3 protein: CASSEQGQGAEQYF; CDR3 DNA: TGTGCCAGCAGTGAACAGGGACAGGGGGCCGAGCAGTACTTC
D gene: NA; V gene: TRBV4-1; J gene: TRBJ2-7; clone size: few; CDR3 protein: CASSQDPQLSSYEQYF; CDR3 DNA: TGCGCCAGCAGCCAAGACCCCCAACTAAGCTCCTACGAGCAGTACTTC
D gene: NA; V gene: TRBV19; J gene: TRBJ1-5; clone size: many; CDR3 protein: CASSVNSNQPQHF; CDR3 DNA: TGTGCCAGTAGCGTTAATAGCAATCAGCCCCAGCATTTT
D gene: TRBD2; V gene: TRBV6-1; J gene: TRBJ2-2; clone size: NA; CDR3 protein: CASSESLAGDTGELFF; CDR3 DNA: TGTGCCAGCAGTGAAAGCCTAGCGGGAGACACCGGGGAGCTGTTTTTT
D gene: TRBD2; V gene: TRBV28; J gene: TRBJ2-3; clone size: few; CDR3 protein: CATQGSGKAGTQYF; CDR3 DNA: TGTGCCACCCAAGGAAGCGGGAAAGCAGGTACGCAGTATTTT
D gene: TRBD1; V gene: TRBV29-1; J gene: TRBJ1-1; clone size: NA; CDR3 protein: CSVGQSTEAFF; CDR3 DNA: TGCAGCGTGGGACAGAGCACTGAAGCTTTCTTT
D gene: TRBD1; V gene: TRBV9; J gene: TRBJ1-5; clone size: NA; CDR3 protein: CASSVGQGEQPQHF; CDR3 DNA: TGTGCCAGCAGCGTAGGGCAGGGGGAACAGCCCCAGCATTTT
D gene: NA; V gene: TRBV28; J gene: TRBJ1-4; clone size: NA; CDR3 protein: CASSFSRGNFPGFLASEKLFF; CDR3 DNA: TGTGCCAGCAGTTTTTCCAGGGGAAACTTTCCGGGATTTCTTGCGTCTGAAAAACTGTTTTTT
D gene: NA; V gene: TRBV28; J gene: TRBJ2-5; clone size: few; CDR3 protein: CASSLFGSLRETQYF; CDR3 DNA: TGTGCCAGCAGTTTATTTGGATCCCTGAGGGAGACCCAGTACTTC
D gene: TRBD2; V gene: TRBV7-3; J gene: TRBJ2-3; clone size: few; CDR3 protein: CASSTGTSGFSQYF; CDR3 DNA: TGTGCCAGCAGTACCGGGACTAGTGGTTTTTCGCAGTATTTT
D gene: TRBD1; V gene: TRBV2; J gene: TRBJ1-1; clone size: NA; CDR3 protein: CASRQGALTEAFF; CDR3 DNA: TGTGCCAGTAGACAGGGGGCGCTTACTGAAGCTTTCTTT
D gene: NA; V gene: TRBV7-2; J gene: TRBJ2-2; clone size: NA; CDR3 protein: CASSVRRATSGELFF; CDR3 DNA: TGTGCCAGCAGCGTACGCAGGGCAACGTCGGGGGAGCTGTTTTTT